The T cell receptor (beta chain) under discussion was sequenced for a study of blood T cells in healthy people across ages. There are 12 residues in the CDR3. Germline loops: CDR1 DFQATT, CDR2 SNEGSKA (reference sequence). This clonotype appeared a few times. PCR was performed a second time for about 6 to 12 cycles using a sample-barcoded 5' primer and a J-beta primer mix. One entry per CDR3 protein, called by TCRdb with MiXCR from the 5' RACE reads. Among around 500,000 distinct CDR3 sequences, around half were seen once, and the ten largest hold around 25%. The TCR comes from a man older than 75 in good health. The genes are TRBV20-1 and TRBJ2-4, with unresolved D. The J call is uncertain, as TRBJ2-7 better fits the DNA end. The sample comprised blood. The CDR3 nucleotides are TGCAGTGCTAGAGGGTACGGATCCGAGCAGTACTTC. Protein: CSARGYGSEQYF.